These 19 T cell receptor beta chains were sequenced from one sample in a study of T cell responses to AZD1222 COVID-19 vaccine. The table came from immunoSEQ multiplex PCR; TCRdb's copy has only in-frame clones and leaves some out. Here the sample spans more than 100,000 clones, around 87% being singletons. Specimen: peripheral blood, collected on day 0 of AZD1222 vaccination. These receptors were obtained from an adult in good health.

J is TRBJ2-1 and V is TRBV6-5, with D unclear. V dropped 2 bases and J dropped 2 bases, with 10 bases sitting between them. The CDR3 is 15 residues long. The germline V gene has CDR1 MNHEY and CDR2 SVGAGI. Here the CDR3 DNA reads TGTGCCAGCAGTTACGGAGCAGGAACCTACAATGAGCAGTTCTTC. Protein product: CASSYGAGTYNEQFF.

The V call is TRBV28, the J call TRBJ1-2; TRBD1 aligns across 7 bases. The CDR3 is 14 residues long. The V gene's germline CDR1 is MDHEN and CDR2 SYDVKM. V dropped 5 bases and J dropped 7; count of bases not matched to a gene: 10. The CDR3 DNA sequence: TGTGCCAGCAGTCCAGGGGGGATATATTCTGGCTACACCTTC. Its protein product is CASSPGGIYSGYTF.

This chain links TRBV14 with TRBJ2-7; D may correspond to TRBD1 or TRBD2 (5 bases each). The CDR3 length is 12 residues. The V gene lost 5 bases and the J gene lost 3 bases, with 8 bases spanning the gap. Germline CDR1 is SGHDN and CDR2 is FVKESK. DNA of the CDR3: TGTGCCAGCAGCTGGGACGGCTACGAGCAGTACTTC. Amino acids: CASSWDGYEQYF.

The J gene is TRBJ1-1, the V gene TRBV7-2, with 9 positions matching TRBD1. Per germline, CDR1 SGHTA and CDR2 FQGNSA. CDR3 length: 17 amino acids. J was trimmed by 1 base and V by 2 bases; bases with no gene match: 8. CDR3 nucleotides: TGTGCCAGCAGCTTAAGGACAGGGGCGACGAGGAACACTGAAGCTTTCTTT. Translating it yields CASSLRTGATRNTEAFF.

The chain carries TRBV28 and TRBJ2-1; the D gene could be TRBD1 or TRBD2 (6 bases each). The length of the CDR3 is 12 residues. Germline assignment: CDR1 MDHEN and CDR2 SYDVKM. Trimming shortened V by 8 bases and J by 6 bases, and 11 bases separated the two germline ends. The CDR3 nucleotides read TGTGCCAGCGAGGGGGGCCTCAATGAGCAGTTCTTC. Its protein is CASEGGLNEQFF.

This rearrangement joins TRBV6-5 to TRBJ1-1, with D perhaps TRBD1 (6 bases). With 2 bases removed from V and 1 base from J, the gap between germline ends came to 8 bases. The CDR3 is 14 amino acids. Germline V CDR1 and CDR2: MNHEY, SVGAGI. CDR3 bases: TGTGCCAGCAGTTACCTACAGGGGAACACTGAAGCTTTCTTT. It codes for CASSYLQGNTEAFF.

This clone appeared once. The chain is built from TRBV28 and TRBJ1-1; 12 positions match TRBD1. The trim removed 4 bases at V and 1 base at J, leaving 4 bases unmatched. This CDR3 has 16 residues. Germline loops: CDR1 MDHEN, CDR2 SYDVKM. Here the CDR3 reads CASSWGTGGPNTEAFF. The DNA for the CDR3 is TGTGCCAGCAGTTGGGGGACAGGGGGCCCGAACACTGAAGCTTTCTTT.

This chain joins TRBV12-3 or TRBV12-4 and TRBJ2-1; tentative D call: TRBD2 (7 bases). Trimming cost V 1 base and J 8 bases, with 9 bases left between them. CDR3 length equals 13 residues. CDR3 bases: TGTGCCAGCAGTTTAGGGGAGGGGGATGAGCAGTTCTTC. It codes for CASSLGEGDEQFF.

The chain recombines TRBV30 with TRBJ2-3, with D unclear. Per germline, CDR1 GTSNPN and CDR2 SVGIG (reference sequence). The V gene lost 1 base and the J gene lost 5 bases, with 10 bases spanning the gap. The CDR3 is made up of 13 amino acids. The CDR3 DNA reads TGTGCCTGGAGTGAGGCAGAAGGAGATACGCAGTATTTT. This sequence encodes CAWSEAEGDTQYF.

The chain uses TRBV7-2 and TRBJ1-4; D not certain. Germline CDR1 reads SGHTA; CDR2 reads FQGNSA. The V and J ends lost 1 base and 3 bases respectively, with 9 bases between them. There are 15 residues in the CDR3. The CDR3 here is CASSLVRQSNEKLFF. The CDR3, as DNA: TGTGCCAGCAGCTTAGTCCGTCAGTCTAATGAAAAACTGTTTTTT.

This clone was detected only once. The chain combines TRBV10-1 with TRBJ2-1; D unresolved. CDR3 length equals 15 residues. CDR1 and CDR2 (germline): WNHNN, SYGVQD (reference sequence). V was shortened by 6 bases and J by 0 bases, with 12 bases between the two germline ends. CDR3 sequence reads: CASRTRPSSYNEQFF. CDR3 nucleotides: TGCGCCAGCAGGACCAGGCCTAGCTCCTACAATGAGCAGTTCTTC.

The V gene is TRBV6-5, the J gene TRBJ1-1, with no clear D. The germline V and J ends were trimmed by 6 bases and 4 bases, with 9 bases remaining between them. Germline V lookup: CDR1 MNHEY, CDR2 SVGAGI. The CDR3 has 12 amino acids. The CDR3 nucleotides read TGTGCCAGCAGAGGGAGTTTCACTGAAGCTTTCTTT. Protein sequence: CASRGSFTEAFF.

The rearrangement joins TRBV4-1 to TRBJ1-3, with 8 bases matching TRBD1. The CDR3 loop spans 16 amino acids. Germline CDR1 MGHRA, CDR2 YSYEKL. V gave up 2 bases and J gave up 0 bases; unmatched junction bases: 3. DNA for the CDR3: TGCGCCAGCAGCCAATGGACAGGGCCCTCTGGAAACACCATATATTTT. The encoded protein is CASSQWTGPSGNTIYF.

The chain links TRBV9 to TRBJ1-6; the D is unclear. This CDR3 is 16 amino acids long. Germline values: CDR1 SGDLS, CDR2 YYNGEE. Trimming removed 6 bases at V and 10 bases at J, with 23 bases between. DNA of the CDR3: TGTGCCAGCAACTCAGGCGTGGGTTCTCTGTTATCACCCCTCCACTTT. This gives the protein CASNSGVGSLLSPLHF.

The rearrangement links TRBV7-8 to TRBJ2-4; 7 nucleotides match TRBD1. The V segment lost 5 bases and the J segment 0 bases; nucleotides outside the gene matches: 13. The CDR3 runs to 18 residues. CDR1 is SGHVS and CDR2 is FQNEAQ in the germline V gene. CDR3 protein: CASSLLRQGRGAKNIQYF. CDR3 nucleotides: TGTGCCAGCAGCCTATTGAGACAGGGCCGGGGAGCCAAAAACATTCAGTACTTC.

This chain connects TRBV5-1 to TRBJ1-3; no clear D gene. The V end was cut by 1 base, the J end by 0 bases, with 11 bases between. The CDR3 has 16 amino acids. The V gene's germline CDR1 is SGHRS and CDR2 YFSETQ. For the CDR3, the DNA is TGCGCCAGCAGCTTGAATTTCCGGAGCTCTGGAAACACCATATATTTT. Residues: CASSLNFRSSGNTIYF.

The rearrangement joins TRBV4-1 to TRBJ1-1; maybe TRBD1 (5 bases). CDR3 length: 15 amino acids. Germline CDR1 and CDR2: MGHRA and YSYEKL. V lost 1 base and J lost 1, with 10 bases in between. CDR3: CASSQGRGRNTEAFF. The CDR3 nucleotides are TGCGCCAGCAGCCAAGGGAGGGGTCGGAACACTGAAGCTTTCTTT.

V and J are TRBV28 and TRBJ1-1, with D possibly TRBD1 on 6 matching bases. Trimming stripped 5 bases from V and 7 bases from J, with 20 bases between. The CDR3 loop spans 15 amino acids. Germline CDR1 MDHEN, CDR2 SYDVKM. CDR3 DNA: TGTGCCAGCAGTCTGACGGGACAAGGCGGAGGTGAAGCTTTCTTT. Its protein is CASSLTGQGGGEAFF.

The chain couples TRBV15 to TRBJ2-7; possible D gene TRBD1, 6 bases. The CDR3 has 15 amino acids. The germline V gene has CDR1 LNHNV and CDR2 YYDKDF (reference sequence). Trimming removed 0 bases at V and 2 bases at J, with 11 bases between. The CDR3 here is CATSREQGPTYEQYF. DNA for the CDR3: TGTGCCACCAGCAGAGAACAGGGACCAACCTACGAGCAGTACTTC.